These T cell receptor beta chains were read from a single sample in a study of shared clonotypes between healthy human individuals. Assay used: immunoSEQ multiplex PCR; TCRdb lists only in-frame clones, some missing. This repertoire shows roughly 2.6 million clones, about 92% found once; its top ten account for under 0.15%. Material for sequencing was naive CD4+ T cells sorted from blood. The receptors stem from a man younger than 35 in good health. CDR3s include the opening cysteine and the closing phenylalanine or tryptophan. D genes are given only for firm matches. Rows give clone size only sometimes, using once, few, many, or a class for an expanded clone.

>TRBD1|once|TRBJ1-1|TRBV9
CASSAYTGGFITRNTEAFF
TGTGCCAGCAGCGCCTACACAGGGGGCTTCATTACACGGAACACTGAAGCTTTCTTT
>-|-|TRBJ1-2|TRBV5-6
CASSLGSTALAHGYTF
TGTGCCAGCAGCTTAGGGTCCACCGCCCTGGCGCATGGCTACACCTTC
>TRBD2|-|TRBJ2-2|TRBV5-1
CASSPTSGGTGELFF
TGCGCCAGCAGCCCGACTAGCGGAGGCACCGGGGAGCTGTTTTTT
>-|-|TRBJ1-4|TRBV7-3
CASSPVRGAGEKLFF
TGTGCCAGCAGCCCGGTCCGAGGGGCTGGAGAAAAACTGTTTTTT
>TRBD2|-|TRBJ2-5|TRBV18
CASSAGVQETQYF
TGTGCCAGCTCGGCGGGGGTACAAGAGACCCAGTACTTC
>TRBD2|-|TRBJ2-3|TRBV11-3
CASSLGLAGSGTDTQYF
TGTGCCAGCAGCTTGGGACTAGCGGGATCTGGTACAGATACGCAGTATTTT
>-|-|TRBJ1-4|TRBV5-1
CASSLGGPGEKLFF
TGCGCCAGCAGCTTGGGAGGGCCTGGTGAAAAACTGTTTTTT
>TRBD1|-|TRBJ2-1|TRBV7-2
CASSLYRGTYNEQFF
TGTGCCAGCAGCCTATACAGGGGGACTTACAATGAGCAGTTCTTC
>TRBD2|once|TRBJ2-7|TRBV7-2
CASNLGGSGRDEQYF
TGTGCCAGCAACTTAGGGGGTAGCGGGAGGGACGAGCAGTACTTC
>TRBD2|-|TRBJ2-1|TRBV5-6
CASSRERKGLAGVRNEQFF
TGTGCCAGCAGCCGAGAGAGAAAGGGACTAGCGGGAGTGCGGAATGAGCAGTTCTTC
>TRBD2|-|TRBJ2-2|TRBV18
CASSPGSGRNTGELFF
TGTGCCAGCTCACCAGGGAGCGGGAGGAACACCGGGGAGCTGTTTTTT
>-|-|TRBJ1-3|TRBV5-1
CASSGTQGPGNTIYF
TGCGCCAGCAGCGGAACCCAGGGACCCGGAAACACCATATATTTT
>-|-|TRBJ1-3|TRBV18
CASSPFSGASSGNTIYF
TGTGCCAGCTCACCCTTTTCTGGGGCTAGCTCTGGAAACACCATATATTTT
>-|-|TRBJ1-4|TRBV30
CAWSVHSPGTSEKLFF
TGTGCCTGGAGTGTACATTCTCCCGGGACGAGTGAAAAACTGTTTTTT
>TRBD2|-|TRBJ2-5|TRBV6-5
CASSYDLAVQYF
TGTGCCAGCAGTTACGACCTAGCGGTCCAGTACTTC
>TRBD1|-|TRBJ1-4|TRBV6-5
CASGRGGPNEKLFF
TGTGCCAGCGGTAGAGGGGGCCCTAATGAAAAACTGTTTTTT
>-|-|TRBJ1-6|TRBV6-4
CASSQDPTVSPLHF
TGTGCCAGCAGCCAGGATCCCACAGTGTCACCCCTCCACTTT
>TRBD2|-|TRBJ2-7|TRBV2
CASLGGTSGPYEQYF
TGTGCCAGTCTAGGGGGGACTAGCGGACCCTACGAGCAGTACTTC
>-|-|TRBJ2-6|TRBV5-1
CASSLGSSGRGSGANVLTF
TGCGCCAGCAGCTTGGGCTCTTCTGGGCGGGGCTCTGGGGCCAACGTCCTGACTTTC
>TRBD1|once|TRBJ1-5|TRBV28
CATWDRRTNQPQHF
TGTGCCACATGGGACAGGCGAACGAATCAGCCCCAGCATTTT
>-|-|TRBJ1-5|TRBV28
CASSLILYNSNQPQHF
TGTGCCAGCAGTTTAATCCTCTACAATAGCAATCAGCCCCAGCATTTT
>-|-|TRBJ1-3|TRBV7-2
CASSSGGNTIYF
TGTGCCAGCAGCTCTGGTGGAAACACCATATATTTT
>TRBD1|-|TRBJ2-7|TRBV19
CASSTPSGQNSYEQYF
TGTGCCAGTAGTACACCGTCGGGACAGAATTCCTACGAGCAGTACTTC
>TRBD1|-|TRBJ2-5|TRBV11-2
CASSLGDRARETQYF
TGTGCCAGCAGCTTAGGGGACAGGGCGCGGGAGACCCAGTACTTC
>-|-|TRBJ1-6|TRBV27
CASSLGGRGSYNSPLHF
TGTGCCAGCAGTTTAGGGGGGAGGGGCTCCTATAATTCACCCCTCCACTTT
>-|-|TRBJ2-5|TRBV7-2
CASSRGGETQYF
TGTGCCAGCAGCAGGGGCGGAGAGACCCAGTACTTC
>TRBD1|-|TRBJ2-7|TRBV7-9
CASSSRQGAWYEQYF
TGTGCCAGCAGCTCAAGACAGGGGGCGTGGTACGAGCAGTACTTC
>-|-|TRBJ1-1|TRBV19
CASSIATTLNTEAFF
TGTGCCAGTAGTATTGCGACAACACTGAACACTGAAGCTTTCTTT